What follows are 5 T cell receptor beta chains derived from one specimen sequenced in a study of blood T cell repertoires in COVID-19. The repertoire was sequenced with immunoSEQ multiplex PCR; TCRdb's copy has only in-frame clones and lacks some. The sample records 72,000 or so clones, roughly 81% being singletons. The sequencing input was peripheral blood. Receptors were obtained from a human donor in a cohort sampled during active COVID-19.

The rearrangement links TRBV6-5 to TRBJ2-1; D possibly corresponds to TRBD1 (6 bases). V lost 4 bases and J lost 9, with 13 bases in between. Germline V lookup: CDR1 MNHEY, CDR2 SVGAGI. The CDR3 is 13 amino acids. Written as DNA, the CDR3 is TGTGCCAGCAGTTGGGTACAGGGTGGTGAGCAGTTCTTC. It translates to CASSWVQGGEQFF.

The rearrangement joins TRBV5-1 to TRBJ2-7; D is perhaps TRBD2 (6 bases). Germline loops: CDR1 SGHRS, CDR2 YFSETQ. The CDR3 totals 15 residues. The V gene lost 4 bases and the J gene lost 5 bases, with 19 bases spanning the gap. The CDR3: CASSPGDRFNHEQYF. In DNA, the CDR3 is TGCGCCAGCAGCCCGGGGGACCGATTCAACCACGAGCAGTACTTC.

Turning to this clone: Its ends do not fully match the called genes, so a read error is possible. The chain employs TRBV2 and TRBJ1-1; 7 bases match TRBD1. Germline assignment: CDR1 SNHLY and CDR2 FYNNEI. This CDR3 has 14 residues. The CDR3 loop is CASNEQGRGTEAFF. The CDR3, as DNA: TGTGCCAGCAATGAACAGGGGAGGGGGACTGAAGCTTTCTTT. The full variable domain, rest sourced from reference TRBV2 and TRBJ1-1, is EPEVTQTPSHQVTQMGQEVILRCVPISNHLYFYWYRQILGQKVEFLVSFYNNEISEKSEIFDDQFSVERPDGSNFTLKIRSTKLEDSAMYFCASNEQGRGTEAFFGQGTRLTVV.

The rearrangement uses TRBV7-3 and TRBJ2-2; 9 bases map to TRBD2. Germline V lookup: CDR1 SGHTA, CDR2 FQGTGA. This CDR3 comprises 14 residues. V was clipped by 5 bases and J by 5 bases; unmatched bases: 3. CDR3 sequence: CASSPTSGTGELFF. The DNA of the CDR3 is TGTGCCAGCAGCCCCACTAGCGGGACCGGGGAGCTGTTTTTT.

The chain carries TRBV19 and TRBJ1-2; possibly TRBD1 for D (6 bases). The CDR3 is 13 amino acids. V was trimmed by 6 bases and J by 0 bases, leaving 8 bases between them. Germline assignment: CDR1 LNHDA and CDR2 SQIVND (reference sequence). The CDR3 is CASRDSANYGYTF. The CDR3 nucleotides are TGTGCCAGTAGGGACAGCGCTAACTATGGCTACACCTTC.